The rows below give T cell receptor beta chains drawn from one sample of a study of neurological immune-mediated disorders. TCRdb ran MiXCR on the 5' RACE reads and lists one entry per CDR3 protein. Here the sample spans tens of thousands of distinct CDR3 sequences, 14% being singletons. The material sequenced was PBMCs. These receptors all stem from a woman aged 45-65 years with HTLV-1-associated myelopathy (HAM/TSP). Each CDR3 is given with its conserved first and last residue. A D gene is named only where the DNA matches it firmly. Rows give clone size only sometimes, using once, few, many, or a class for an expanded clone.

J gene: TRBJ1-1; D gene: -; V gene: TRBV29-1; clone size: many; CDR3 DNA: TGCAGCGTTGAAGATATGGGGGGGACTGAAGCTTTCTTT; CDR3 protein: CSVEDMGGTEAFF
J gene: TRBJ2-2; D gene: -; V gene: TRBV3-1; clone size: many; CDR3 DNA: TGTGCCAGCAGCCCCGATGGGGGCACCGGGGAGCTGTTTTTT; CDR3 protein: CASSPDGGTGELFF
J gene: TRBJ1-4; D gene: -; V gene: TRBV20-1; clone size: many; CDR3 DNA: TGCAGTGCAAAGGGCATCGATGAAAAACTGTTTTTT; CDR3 protein: CSAKGIDEKLFF
J gene: TRBJ1-1; D gene: -; V gene: TRBV5-1; clone size: many; CDR3 DNA: TGCGCCAGCAGCTTGGATGGGAGGGACACTGAAGCTTTCTTT; CDR3 protein: CASSLDGRDTEAFF
J gene: TRBJ1-2; D gene: -; V gene: TRBV6-2/TRBV6-3; clone size: many; CDR3 DNA: TGTGCCAGCAGCCCTATTACAGGGATCCGGAGAAACTATGGCTACACCTTC; CDR3 protein: CASSPITGIRRNYGYTF
J gene: TRBJ1-3; D gene: -; V gene: TRBV3-1; clone size: many; CDR3 DNA: TGTGCCAGCAGCCCCACACCGGGCCTCATCTCTGGAAACACCATATATTTT; CDR3 protein: CASSPTPGLISGNTIYF
J gene: TRBJ2-3; D gene: -; V gene: TRBV2; clone size: many; CDR3 DNA: TGTGCCAGCAGTGGTGGCCTCACAGATACGCAGTATTTT; CDR3 protein: CASSGGLTDTQYF
J gene: TRBJ1-5; D gene: -; V gene: TRBV28; clone size: many; CDR3 DNA: TGTGCCAGCAGTTTCCGGGTATGGATAGAGGATAGCAATCAGCCCCAGCATTTT; CDR3 protein: CASSFRVWIEDSNQPQHF
J gene: TRBJ2-1; D gene: -; V gene: TRBV12-3/TRBV12-4; clone size: many; CDR3 DNA: TGTGCCAGCAGTTTAGTCCGGGGGAATGAGCAGTTCTTC; CDR3 protein: CASSLVRGNEQFF
J gene: TRBJ2-5; D gene: TRBD1; V gene: TRBV9; clone size: many; CDR3 DNA: TGTGCCAGCAGCCTCAGCGGGACAGGGGGCGTGGAGACCCAGTACTTC; CDR3 protein: CASSLSGTGGVETQYF
J gene: TRBJ2-5; D gene: -; V gene: TRBV20-1; clone size: many; CDR3 DNA: TGCAGTGCTCACCTGATGGGGAAAGAGACCCAGTACTTC; CDR3 protein: CSAHLMGKETQYF
J gene: TRBJ2-7; D gene: TRBD1; V gene: TRBV6-1; clone size: many; CDR3 DNA: TGTGCCAGCAGCGGACAGGGCTACGAGCAGTACTTC; CDR3 protein: CASSGQGYEQYF
J gene: TRBJ2-1; D gene: -; V gene: TRBV24-1; clone size: many; CDR3 DNA: TGTGCCACCAGTCGGACAACCGGCCGTAATGAGCAGTTCTTC; CDR3 protein: CATSRTTGRNEQFF
J gene: TRBJ2-2; D gene: TRBD2; V gene: TRBV29-1; clone size: -; CDR3 DNA: TGCAGCGTCCGGACTAGCGGGAGTAGTGAGCTGTTTTTT; CDR3 protein: CSVRTSGSSELFF
J gene: TRBJ2-7; D gene: -; V gene: TRBV10-2; clone size: many; CDR3 DNA: TGCGCCAGCAGTTCTCAGGGTACGTCCTACGAGCAGTACTTC; CDR3 protein: CASSSQGTSYEQYF
J gene: TRBJ1-2; D gene: -; V gene: TRBV12-3/TRBV12-4; clone size: many; CDR3 DNA: TGTGCCAGCAGTTTACGGCAGGCAGGCTATGGCTACACCTTC; CDR3 protein: CASSLRQAGYGYTF
J gene: TRBJ1-2; D gene: -; V gene: TRBV11-2; clone size: many; CDR3 DNA: TGTGCCAGCAGCTTAGGCGGTATTAACTATGGCTACACCTTC; CDR3 protein: CASSLGGINYGYTF
J gene: TRBJ2-1; D gene: TRBD2; V gene: TRBV3-1; clone size: -; CDR3 DNA: TGTGCCATCAGCCGCCTGGACAGTGGACTAGCGGGGGCCTGGGGGCAGTTCTTC; CDR3 protein: CAISRLDSGLAGAWGQFF
J gene: TRBJ2-5; D gene: -; V gene: TRBV12-3/TRBV12-4; clone size: many; CDR3 DNA: TGTGCCAGCAGTTTAAGTGGTGGGGCTTTTGAGACCCAGTACTTC; CDR3 protein: CASSLSGGAFETQYF
J gene: TRBJ1-5; D gene: -; V gene: TRBV20-1; clone size: many; CDR3 DNA: TGCAGTGCTAGTCCCAGGTTCGGGAATCAGCCCCAGCATTTT; CDR3 protein: CSASPRFGNQPQHF
J gene: TRBJ2-2; D gene: -; V gene: TRBV12-3/TRBV12-4; clone size: many; CDR3 DNA: TGTGCCAGCAGTTTTGCCGGGGAGCTGTTTTTT; CDR3 protein: CASSFAGELFF
J gene: TRBJ2-3; D gene: TRBD2; V gene: TRBV7-2; clone size: many; CDR3 DNA: TGTGCCAGCAGCTGGACTAGCGGGGGGGGCACAGATACGCAGTATTTT; CDR3 protein: CASSWTSGGGTDTQYF
J gene: TRBJ1-6; D gene: -; V gene: TRBV6-5; clone size: many; CDR3 DNA: TGTGCCAGCAGTTACTCGTACAGGGTGGCCTCACCCCTCCACTTT; CDR3 protein: CASSYSYRVASPLHF
J gene: TRBJ1-1; D gene: -; V gene: TRBV5-1; clone size: medium-sized; CDR3 DNA: TGCGCCAGCAGCTTCGGTAGGGCAGGCCTGGACACTGAAGCTTTCTTT; CDR3 protein: CASSFGRAGLDTEAFF
J gene: TRBJ2-7; D gene: -; V gene: TRBV29-1; clone size: many; CDR3 DNA: TGCAGCGTTGTCGGGGCTTCTTACGTCTACGAGCAGTACTTC; CDR3 protein: CSVVGASYVYEQYF
J gene: TRBJ1-5; D gene: -; V gene: TRBV20-1; clone size: many; CDR3 DNA: TGCAGTGCTAGTGACCTCGGGGCCCAGCATTTT; CDR3 protein: CSASDLGAQHF
J gene: TRBJ2-1; D gene: TRBD1; V gene: TRBV5-1; clone size: many; CDR3 DNA: TGCGCCAGCAGCTTGGACAGGGGGTCCGATGAGCAGTTCTTC; CDR3 protein: CASSLDRGSDEQFF
J gene: TRBJ2-5; D gene: -; V gene: TRBV20-1; clone size: -; CDR3 DNA: TGCAGTGCTAGAGGGGTGACAAGGGGCCGAGAGACCCAGTACTTC; CDR3 protein: CSARGVTRGRETQYF
J gene: TRBJ1-6; D gene: TRBD1; V gene: TRBV7-9; clone size: many; CDR3 DNA: TGTGCCAGCCGCCTCAGGGGACAGGATAATTCACCCCTCCACTTT; CDR3 protein: CASRLRGQDNSPLHF
J gene: TRBJ2-1; D gene: TRBD1; V gene: TRBV20-1; clone size: many; CDR3 DNA: TGCAGTGTAATCTCCGGGACAGGATACAATGAGCAGTTCTTC; CDR3 protein: CSVISGTGYNEQFF
J gene: TRBJ1-2; D gene: -; V gene: TRBV12-3/TRBV12-4; clone size: many; CDR3 DNA: TGTGCCAGCAGTTTAGGCCAGGGACGTAACTATGGCTACACCTTC; CDR3 protein: CASSLGQGRNYGYTF
J gene: TRBJ2-5; D gene: -; V gene: TRBV9; clone size: many; CDR3 DNA: TGTGCCAGCAACCAGGGGGCGGGGGTGGTGGAGACCCAGTACTTC; CDR3 protein: CASNQGAGVVETQYF
J gene: TRBJ2-1; D gene: -; V gene: TRBV10-3; clone size: many; CDR3 DNA: TGTGCCATCAGGTTTGGCGGCGACGCCTACAATGAGCAGTTCTTC; CDR3 protein: CAIRFGGDAYNEQFF
J gene: TRBJ1-5; D gene: -; V gene: TRBV10-1; clone size: many; CDR3 DNA: TGCGCCAGCAGTGAAAATAGAAATCAGCCCCAGCATTTT; CDR3 protein: CASSENRNQPQHF
J gene: TRBJ1-1; D gene: TRBD1; V gene: TRBV6-1; clone size: many; CDR3 DNA: TGTGCCAGCAGTGGACAGGGGGCCACTGAAGCTTTCTTT; CDR3 protein: CASSGQGATEAFF
J gene: TRBJ2-2; D gene: TRBD2; V gene: TRBV3-1; clone size: -; CDR3 DNA: TGTGCCAGCAGCCAAGTCAGGCTAGCGGGCGTGGCCGGGGAGCTGTTTTTT; CDR3 protein: CASSQVRLAGVAGELFF
J gene: TRBJ2-2; D gene: -; V gene: TRBV24-1; clone size: many; CDR3 DNA: TGTGCCACCAGTGATTGGGTAAACACCGGGGAGCTGTTTTTT; CDR3 protein: CATSDWVNTGELFF
J gene: TRBJ2-5; D gene: TRBD1; V gene: TRBV25-1; clone size: many; CDR3 DNA: TGTGCCAGCAGCGACTACAGGGGGCCCGGGGAGACCCAGTACTTC; CDR3 protein: CASSDYRGPGETQYF
J gene: TRBJ1-5; D gene: -; V gene: TRBV12-3/TRBV12-4; clone size: many; CDR3 DNA: TGTGCCAGTATCTTGAATCAGCCCCAGCATTTT; CDR3 protein: CASILNQPQHF
J gene: TRBJ1-5; D gene: -; V gene: TRBV4-3; clone size: many; CDR3 DNA: TGCGCCAGCAGCCAAGCGCAGAATCAGCCCCAGCATTTT; CDR3 protein: CASSQAQNQPQHF
J gene: TRBJ2-1; D gene: TRBD1; V gene: TRBV10-3; clone size: many; CDR3 DNA: TGTGCCATCAGTGAGCCCGGGACAGGGGCTTCCAATGAGCAGTTCTTC; CDR3 protein: CAISEPGTGASNEQFF
J gene: TRBJ2-2; D gene: -; V gene: TRBV20-1; clone size: many; CDR3 DNA: TGCAGTGCCCGGTGGGGTTTCGCGAACACCGGGGAGCTGTTTTTT; CDR3 protein: CSARWGFANTGELFF
J gene: TRBJ1-6; D gene: TRBD1; V gene: TRBV13; clone size: many; CDR3 DNA: TGTGCCAGCAGCTTCCGTACAGGGGAGGGGTCACCCCTCCACTTT; CDR3 protein: CASSFRTGEGSPLHF
J gene: TRBJ2-1; D gene: -; V gene: TRBV4-1; clone size: many; CDR3 DNA: TGCGCCAGCAGCCAAGACCGGACGGACTTCTACAATGAGCAGTTCTTC; CDR3 protein: CASSQDRTDFYNEQFF
J gene: TRBJ1-6; D gene: -; V gene: TRBV10-3; clone size: many; CDR3 DNA: TGTGCCATCCAAGACAGTCTGAATTCACCCCTCCACTTT; CDR3 protein: CAIQDSLNSPLHF